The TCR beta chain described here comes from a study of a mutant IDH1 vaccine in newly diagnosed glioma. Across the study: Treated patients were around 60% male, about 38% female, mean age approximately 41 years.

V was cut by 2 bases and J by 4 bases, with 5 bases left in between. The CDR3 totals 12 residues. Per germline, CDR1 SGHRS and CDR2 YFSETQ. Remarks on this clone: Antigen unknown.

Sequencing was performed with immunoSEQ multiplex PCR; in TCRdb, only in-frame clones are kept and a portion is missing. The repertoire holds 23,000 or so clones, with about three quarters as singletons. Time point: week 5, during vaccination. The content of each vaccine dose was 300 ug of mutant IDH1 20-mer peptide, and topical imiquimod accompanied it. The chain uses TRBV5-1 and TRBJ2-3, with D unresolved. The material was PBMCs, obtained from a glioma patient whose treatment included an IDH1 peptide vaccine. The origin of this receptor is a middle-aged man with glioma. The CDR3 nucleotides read TGCGCCAGCAGCTTCCTTGCAGATACGCAGTATTTT. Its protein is CASSFLADTQYF.